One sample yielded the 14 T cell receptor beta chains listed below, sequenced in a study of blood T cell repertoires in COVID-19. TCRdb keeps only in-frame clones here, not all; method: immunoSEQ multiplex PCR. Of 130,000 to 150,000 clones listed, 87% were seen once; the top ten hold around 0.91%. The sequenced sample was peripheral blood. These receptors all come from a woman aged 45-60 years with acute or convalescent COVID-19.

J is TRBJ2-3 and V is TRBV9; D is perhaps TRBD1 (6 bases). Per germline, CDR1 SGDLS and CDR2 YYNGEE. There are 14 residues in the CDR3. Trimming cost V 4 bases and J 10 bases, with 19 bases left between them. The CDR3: CASSTLDSSRSQYF. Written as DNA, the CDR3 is TGTGCCAGCAGCACCTTGGACAGTTCGCGGTCGCAGTATTTT.

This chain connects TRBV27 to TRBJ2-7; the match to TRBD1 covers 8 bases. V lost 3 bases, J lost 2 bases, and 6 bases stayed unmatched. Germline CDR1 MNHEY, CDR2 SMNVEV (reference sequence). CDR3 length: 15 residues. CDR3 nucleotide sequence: TGTGCCAGCAGTTTCTTGGACAGGGCGACCTACGAGCAGTACTTC. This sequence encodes CASSFLDRATYEQYF.

CDR3 in DNA: TGCGCCAGCAGCCCCAGCTGGCGCGGCTCTGGGGCCAACGTCCTGACTTTC. Amino acid sequence: CASSPSWRGSGANVLTF. The chain employs TRBV5-1 and TRBJ2-6; no firm D call. The CDR3 contains 17 residues. The V and J ends lost 4 bases and 0 bases respectively, with 14 bases between them. From germline, CDR1 is SGHRS and CDR2 YFSETQ.

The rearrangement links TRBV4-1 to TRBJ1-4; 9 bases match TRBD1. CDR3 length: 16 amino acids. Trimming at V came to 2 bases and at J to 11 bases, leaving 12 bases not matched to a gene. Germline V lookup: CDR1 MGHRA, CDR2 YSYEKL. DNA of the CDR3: TGCGCCAGCAGCCAACTCTCCGGGACAGGGCTCGAGAAACTGTTTTTT. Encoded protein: CASSQLSGTGLEKLFF.

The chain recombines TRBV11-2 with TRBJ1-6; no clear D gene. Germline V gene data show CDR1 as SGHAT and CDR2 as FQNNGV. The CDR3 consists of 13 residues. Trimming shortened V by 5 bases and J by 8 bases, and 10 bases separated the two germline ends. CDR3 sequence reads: CASSASGDSPLHF. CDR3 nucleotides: TGTGCCAGCAGCGCCAGCGGGGATTCACCCCTCCACTTT.

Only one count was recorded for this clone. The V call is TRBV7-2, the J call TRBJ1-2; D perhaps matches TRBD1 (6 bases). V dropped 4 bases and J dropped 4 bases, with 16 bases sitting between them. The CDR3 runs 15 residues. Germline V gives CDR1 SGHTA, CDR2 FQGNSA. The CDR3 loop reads CASSSRTGQGYGYTF. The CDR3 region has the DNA TGTGCCAGCAGCTCCCGAACAGGGCAAGGCTATGGCTACACCTTC. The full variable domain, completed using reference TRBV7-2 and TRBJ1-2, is GAGVSQSPSNKVTEKGKDVELRCDPISGHTALYWYRQSLGQGLEFLIYFQGNSAPDKSGLPSDRFSAERTGGSVSTLTIQRTQQEDSAVYLCASSSRTGQGYGYTFGSGTRLTVV.

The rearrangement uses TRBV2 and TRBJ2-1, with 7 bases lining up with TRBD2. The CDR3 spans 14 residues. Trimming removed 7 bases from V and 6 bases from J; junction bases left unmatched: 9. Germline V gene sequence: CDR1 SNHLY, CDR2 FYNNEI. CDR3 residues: CASMGGLGFNEQFF. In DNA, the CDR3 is TGTGCCAGCATGGGAGGGCTCGGGTTCAATGAGCAGTTCTTC.

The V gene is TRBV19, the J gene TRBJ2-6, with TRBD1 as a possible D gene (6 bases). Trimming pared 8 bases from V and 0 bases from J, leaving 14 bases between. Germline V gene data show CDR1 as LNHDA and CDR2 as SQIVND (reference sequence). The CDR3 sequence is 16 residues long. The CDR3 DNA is TGTGCCAGTCGGACAGACAAAATCTCTGGGGCCAACGTCCTGACTTTC. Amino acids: CASRTDKISGANVLTF. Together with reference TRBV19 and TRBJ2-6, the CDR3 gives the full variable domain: DGGITQSPKYLFRKEGQNVTLSCEQNLNHDAMYWYRQDPGQGLRLIYYSQIVNDFQKGDIAEGYSVSREKKESFPLTVTSAQKNPTAFYLCASRTDKISGANVLTFGAGSRLTVL.

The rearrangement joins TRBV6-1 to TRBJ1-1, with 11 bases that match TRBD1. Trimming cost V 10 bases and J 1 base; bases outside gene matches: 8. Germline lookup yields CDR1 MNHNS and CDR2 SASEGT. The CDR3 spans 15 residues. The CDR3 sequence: CATWDRGTKNTEAFF. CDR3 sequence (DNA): TGTGCCACCTGGGACAGGGGGACTAAGAACACTGAAGCTTTCTTT.

In nucleotides, the CDR3 is TGTGCTAGTGGTTTGGTGCTTGGCAGGTCCTCCTACGAGCAGTACTTC. Translated: CASGLVLGRSSYEQYF. The chain employs TRBV12-5 and TRBJ2-7; no clear D. V was trimmed by 0 bases and J by 0 bases, leaving 12 bases between them. The CDR3 covers 16 residues. Germline V lookup: CDR1 LGHNT, CDR2 FRNRAP. The full variable domain, with the rest looked up from reference TRBV12-5 and TRBJ2-7, is DARVTQTPRHKVTEMGQEVTMRCQPILGHNTVFWYRQTMMQGLELLAYFRNRAPLDDSGMPKDRFSAEMPDATLATLKIQPSEPRDSAVYFCASGLVLGRSSYEQYFGPGTRLTVT.

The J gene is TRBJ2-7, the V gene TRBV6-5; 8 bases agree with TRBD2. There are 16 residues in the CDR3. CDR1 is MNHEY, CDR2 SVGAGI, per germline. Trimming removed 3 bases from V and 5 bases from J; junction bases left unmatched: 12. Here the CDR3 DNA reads TGTGCCAGCAGTTATTTTAACGAACGGGGGGGCCACGAGCAGTACTTC. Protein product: CASSYFNERGGHEQYF.

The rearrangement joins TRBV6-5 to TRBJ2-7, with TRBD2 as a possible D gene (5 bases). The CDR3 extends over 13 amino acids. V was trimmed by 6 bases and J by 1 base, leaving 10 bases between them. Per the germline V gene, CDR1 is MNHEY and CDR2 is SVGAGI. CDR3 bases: TGTGCCAGCAGCACGGGAACATCCTACGAGCAGTACTTC. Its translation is CASSTGTSYEQYF.

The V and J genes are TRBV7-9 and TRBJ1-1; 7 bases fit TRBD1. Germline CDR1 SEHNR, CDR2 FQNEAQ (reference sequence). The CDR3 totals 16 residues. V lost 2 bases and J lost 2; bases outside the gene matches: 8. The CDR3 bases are TGTGCCAGCAGCTTAATAATACAGGGGCGAAACACTGAAGCTTTCTTT. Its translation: CASSLIIQGRNTEAFF.

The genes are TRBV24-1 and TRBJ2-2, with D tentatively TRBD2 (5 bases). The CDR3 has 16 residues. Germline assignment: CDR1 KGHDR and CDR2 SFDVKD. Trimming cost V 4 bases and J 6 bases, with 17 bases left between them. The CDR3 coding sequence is TGTGCCACCAGTGACCCCACTAGGGTGAGGGCCGGGGAGCTGTTTTTT. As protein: CATSDPTRVRAGELFF.